This TCR beta chain stems from a study of monozygotic twins with inflammatory bowel disease. The study's findings and limits: Ultimately, a single strong signal or clonotype associated with IBD was not supported. Whereas healthy co-twins had higher TCRbeta diversity (inverse Simpson), IBD patients had lower diversity.

Each UMI, carrying a 6-nucleotide sample barcode, came from template switching. Following a re-call of the 5' RACE reads, TCRdb has one entry per CDR3 protein and lacks DNA. The sample yields 200,000 to 250,000 distinct CDR3 sequences, of which the top ten take up roughly 7.7%. A remark on this clonotype: Its antigen is unidentified.

Germline V gene lookup returns CDR1 MNHNS and CDR2 SASEGT. This CDR3 is 15 amino acids long. This chain links TRBV6-1 with TRBJ2-7; without DNA, the TCRdb call of TRBD2 cannot be checked. The TCR sequence derives from a human donor with ulcerative colitis or Crohn's disease, or a healthy co-twin of an affected twin (not recorded which). The sample consisted of blood. The CDR3 reads CASKSSSGSPYEQYF.